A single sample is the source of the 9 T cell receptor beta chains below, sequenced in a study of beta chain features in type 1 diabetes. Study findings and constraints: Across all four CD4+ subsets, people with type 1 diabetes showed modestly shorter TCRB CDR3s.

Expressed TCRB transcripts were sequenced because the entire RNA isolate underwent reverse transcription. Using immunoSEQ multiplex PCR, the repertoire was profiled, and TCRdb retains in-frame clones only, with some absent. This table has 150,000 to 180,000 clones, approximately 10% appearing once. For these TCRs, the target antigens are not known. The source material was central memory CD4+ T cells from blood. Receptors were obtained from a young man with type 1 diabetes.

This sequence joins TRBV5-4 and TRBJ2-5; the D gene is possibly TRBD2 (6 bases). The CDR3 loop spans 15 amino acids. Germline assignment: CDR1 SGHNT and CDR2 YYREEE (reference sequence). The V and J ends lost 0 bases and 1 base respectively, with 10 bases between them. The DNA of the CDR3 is TGTGCCAGCAGCTTGGATCCAGCGGGCCAAGAGACCCAGTACTTC. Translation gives CASSLDPAGQETQYF.

The CDR3 sequence: CAWAWEGYNTEAFF. CDR3 nucleotide sequence: TGTGCCTGGGCCTGGGAGGGCTACAACACTGAAGCTTTCTTT. This chain links TRBV30 with TRBJ1-1; D call uncertain. Per the germline V gene, CDR1 is GTSNPN and CDR2 is SVGIG (reference sequence). This CDR3 comprises 14 residues. V dropped 5 bases and J dropped 2 bases, with 15 bases sitting between them.

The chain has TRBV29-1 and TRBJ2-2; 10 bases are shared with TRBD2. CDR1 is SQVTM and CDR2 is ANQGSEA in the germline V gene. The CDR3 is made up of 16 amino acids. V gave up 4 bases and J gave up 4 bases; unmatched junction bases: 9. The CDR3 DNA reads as TGCAGCGTTGGGTCGAGCGGGAGGGAGGGCACCGGGGAGCTGTTTTTT. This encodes CSVGSSGREGTGELFF.

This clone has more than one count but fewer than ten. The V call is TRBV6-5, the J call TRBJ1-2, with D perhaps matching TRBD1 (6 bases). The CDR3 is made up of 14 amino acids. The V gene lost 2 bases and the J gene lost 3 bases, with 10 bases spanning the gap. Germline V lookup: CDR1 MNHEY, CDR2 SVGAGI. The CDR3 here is CASSYQPGDYGYTF. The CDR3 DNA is TGTGCCAGCAGTTACCAGCCAGGGGACTATGGCTACACCTTC.

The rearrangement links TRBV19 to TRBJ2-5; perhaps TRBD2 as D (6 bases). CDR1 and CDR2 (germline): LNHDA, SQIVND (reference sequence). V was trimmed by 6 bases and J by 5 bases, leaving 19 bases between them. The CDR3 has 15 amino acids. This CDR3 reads CASRARGTYGETQYF. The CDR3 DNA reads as TGTGCCAGTAGGGCTCGCGGGACTTACGGGGAGACCCAGTACTTC.

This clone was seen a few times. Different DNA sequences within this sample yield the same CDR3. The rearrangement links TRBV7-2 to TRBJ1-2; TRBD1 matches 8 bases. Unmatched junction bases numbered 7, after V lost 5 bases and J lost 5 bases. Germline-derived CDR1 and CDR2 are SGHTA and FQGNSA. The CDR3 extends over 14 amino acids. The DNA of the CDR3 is TGTGCCAGCAGCCCTGGACAGGGATGGTATGGCTACACCTTC. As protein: CASSPGQGWYGYTF.

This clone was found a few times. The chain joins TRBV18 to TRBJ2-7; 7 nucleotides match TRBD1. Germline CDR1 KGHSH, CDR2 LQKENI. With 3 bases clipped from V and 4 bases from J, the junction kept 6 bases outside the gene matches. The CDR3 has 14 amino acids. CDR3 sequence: CASSPRTGDYEQYF. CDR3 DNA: TGTGCCAGCTCACCGAGGACAGGAGATTACGAGCAGTACTTC.

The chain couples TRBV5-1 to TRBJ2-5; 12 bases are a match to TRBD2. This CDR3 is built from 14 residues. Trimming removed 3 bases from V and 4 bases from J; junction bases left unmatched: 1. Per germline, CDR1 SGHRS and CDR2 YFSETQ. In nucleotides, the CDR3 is TGCGCCAGCAGCTCTAGCGGGAGGGGAGAGACCCAGTACTTC. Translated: CASSSSGRGETQYF.

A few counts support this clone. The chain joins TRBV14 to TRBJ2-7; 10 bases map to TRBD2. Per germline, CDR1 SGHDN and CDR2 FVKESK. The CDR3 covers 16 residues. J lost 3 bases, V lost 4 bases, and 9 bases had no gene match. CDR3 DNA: TGTGCCAGCAGCCCTTTGGGACTAGCGTTGGTCTACGAGCAGTACTTC. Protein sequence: CASSPLGLALVYEQYF.